This T cell receptor (beta chain) was documented in a study of blood T cell repertoires in COVID-19. Looking at the study overall: Material from acute and convalescent COVID-19 was sourced from the United States, Italy and Spain. PBMCs, B-cell-depleted T cells, or T cells provided the cDNA or gDNA that made up the material.

The V end was cut by 5 bases, the J end by 1 base, with 8 bases between. The CDR3 is 13 amino acids. Only in-frame clones appear in the TCRdb table, and some are missing; sequencing was by immunoSEQ multiplex PCR. The sample includes roughly 280,000 clones, around 86% seen only once; the top ten take roughly 4.9%. The clonotype comes from a woman aged 60-70 years with COVID-19, enrolled during active disease. The sequencing input was peripheral blood. The chain combines TRBV12-3 or TRBV12-4 with TRBJ1-1; D gene ambiguous. The CDR3 loop reads CASSLRQNTEAFF. Here the CDR3 DNA reads TGTGCCAGCAGTCTTAGACAGAACACTGAAGCTTTCTTT.